Detailed here is one T cell receptor beta chain. This CDR3 region has 17 residues. Germline V CDR1 and CDR2: GTSNPN, SVGIG (reference sequence). With 3 bases clipped from V and 2 bases from J, the junction kept 6 bases outside the gene matches. Obtained from alopecia areata patients were lesional scalp punch biopsies along with peripheral blood. Sorting from PBMCs produced CD4+ and CD8+ T cells. The data derive from a study of CD8+ T cells in alopecia areata. Across the study: Tofacitinib was taken orally by treated patients, and the dose was 5 to 10 mg twice daily. Patients remained on tofacitinib for 6 to 18 months and then went 6 months without it.

Following RNA extraction, reverse transcription yielded cDNA that acted as the sequencing template. Libraries were prepared by immunoSEQ multiplex PCR; TCRdb keeps only in-frame clonotypes and omits some of them. This sample yields 150,000 to 200,000 clones, of which around 50% are seen a single time; about 14% belongs to the top ten. This sequence joins TRBV30 and TRBJ2-2; 13 nucleotides line up with TRBD2. This receptor was taken from a human donor with alopecia areata. The sequences come from CD4+ T cells sorted from blood, collected at week 0. The CDR3 coding sequence is TGTGCCTGGAGAAGACTAGCGGGGGGCACTAACACCGGGGAGCTGTTTTTT. Its protein is CAWRRLAGGTNTGELFF.